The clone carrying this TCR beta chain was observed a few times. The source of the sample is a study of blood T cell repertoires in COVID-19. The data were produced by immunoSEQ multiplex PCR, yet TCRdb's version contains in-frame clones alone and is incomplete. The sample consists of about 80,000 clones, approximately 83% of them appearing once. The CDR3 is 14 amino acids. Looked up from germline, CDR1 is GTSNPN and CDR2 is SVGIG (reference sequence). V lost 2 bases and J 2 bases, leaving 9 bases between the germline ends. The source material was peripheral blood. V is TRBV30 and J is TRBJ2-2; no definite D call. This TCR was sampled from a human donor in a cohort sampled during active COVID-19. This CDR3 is CAWSILLNTGELFF. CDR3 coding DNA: TGTGCCTGGAGTATACTGCTAAACACCGGGGAGCTGTTTTTT.